These T cell receptor beta chains were read from a single sample in a study of T cell repertoires in cytomegalovirus infection. One entry per CDR3 protein, called by TCRdb with MiXCR from the reads. The sample includes under 800,000 distinct CDR3 sequences, roughly 26% seen only once; the top ten take 8%. The material sequenced was CD8+ T cells from PBMCs. All receptors derive from a human donor in good health (CMV status not recorded). Some clones in this sample may be carry-over from other donors' samples. Both conserved end residues are part of each CDR3. The D gene is left open where the match is weak. Size is stated for part of the rows, as once, few or many counts, or as a class when the clone is expanded.

j_call clone_size v_call d_call cdr3_aa cdr3_nt
TRBJ2-3 many TRBV7-2 TRBD2 CASSLSGGDTDTQYF TGTGCCAGCAGCTTAAGCGGGGGGGACACAGATACGCAGTATTTT
TRBJ1-1 few TRBV19 - CASSIGVPTEAFF TGTGCCAGTAGTATAGGGGTCCCCACTGAAGCTTTCTTT
TRBJ2-3 many TRBV7-3 TRBD2 CASSGLGGADTQYF TGTGCCTCTTCAGGACTGGGGGGGGCAGATACGCAGTATTTT
TRBJ1-5 few TRBV28 - CASSGGTLGGDQPQHF TGTGCCAGCAGTGGGGGAACCTTGGGGGGGGATCAGCCCCAGCATTTT
TRBJ2-2 - TRBV28 - CASSLVRFGGELFF TGTGCCAGCAGTTTAGTACGGTTCGGGGGGGAGCTGTTTTTT
TRBJ1-2 few TRBV12-3/TRBV12-4 - CASSFNSEDGIFLVGNYGYTF TGTGCCAGCAGTTTCAATTCCGAGGACGGAATTTTTCTGGTTGGGAACTATGGCTACACCTTC
TRBJ1-1 - TRBV29-1 - CSVEELNTEAFF TGCAGCGTTGAAGAACTGAACACTGAAGCTTTCTTT
TRBJ2-1 many TRBV7-8 TRBD2 CASSRLAGLYNEQFF TGTGCCAGCAGCCGACTAGCGGGGCTCTACAATGAGCAGTTCTTC
TRBJ2-3 few TRBV27 - CASSMRRDGTDTQYF TGTGCCAGCAGCATGCGCCGGGACGGCACAGATACGCAGTATTTT
TRBJ2-1 - TRBV19 - CASSTRPDNEQFF TGTGCCAGTAGTACCAGACCAGACAATGAGCAGTTCTTC
TRBJ2-1 - TRBV7-9 TRBD2 CASNLAGGNYNEQFF TGTGCCAGCAACCTAGCGGGGGGTAACTACAATGAGCAGTTCTTC